Below, 26 T cell receptor beta chains from the same sample are listed, as sequenced in a study of identical twins. From the 5' RACE reads, TCRdb called clonotypes with MiXCR, one entry per CDR3 protein. The sample lists nearly 900,000 distinct CDR3 sequences, over 9% occurring once. The sample was also reused in another study, on yellow fever vaccine responses in identical twins.

The material sequenced was PBMCs. These receptors were taken from a woman aged 18-35 years in good health.

The V call is TRBV5-1, the J call TRBJ2-7, with TRBD2 as a possible D gene (6 bases). Germline lookup yields CDR1 SGHRS and CDR2 YFSETQ. CDR3 length: 15 amino acids. Trimming cost V 1 base and J 3 bases, with 14 bases left between them. The CDR3: CASSLWGEMGYEQYF. In DNA form, the CDR3 reads TGCGCCAGCAGCTTGTGGGGGGAGATGGGCTACGAGCAGTACTTC.

The chain joins TRBV20-1 to TRBJ1-1; tentatively, D is TRBD1 (5 bases). Trimming shortened V by 6 bases and J by 2 bases, and 16 bases separated the two germline ends. Germline assignment: CDR1 DFQATT and CDR2 SNEGSKA (reference sequence). The CDR3 length is 14 residues. CDR3 coding DNA: TGCAGTGCAAAACGCACAGGAGCAAACACTGAAGCTTTCTTT. Encoded protein: CSAKRTGANTEAFF.

This chain joins TRBV20-1 and TRBJ2-1; possibly TRBD2 for D (5 bases). The CDR3 consists of 15 residues. V was pared by 5 bases and J by 6 bases, with 20 bases between. From germline, CDR1 is DFQATT and CDR2 SNEGSKA (reference sequence). CDR3 sequence (DNA): TGCAGTGCTCCCATCAATATACTAGGGTCCAATGAGCAGTTCTTC. Translation gives CSAPINILGSNEQFF.

This clonotype has ten or more counts. The V call is TRBV5-6, the J call TRBJ2-7; TRBD1 agrees at 11 bases. Germline V lookup: CDR1 SGHDT, CDR2 YYEEEE. V was clipped by 2 bases and J by 1 base; unmatched bases: 2. The CDR3 sequence is 15 residues long. As DNA, the CDR3 is TGTGCCAGCAGCTTCGGGACAGGGGGTTCCTACGAGCAGTACGTC. It yields the protein CASSFGTGGSYEQYV.

Only a few counts were recorded for this clonotype. The rearrangement uses TRBV3-1 and TRBJ2-4; tentatively, D is TRBD1 (6 bases). The CDR3 is made up of 22 amino acids. V gave up 1 base and J gave up 7 bases, with 35 bases separating them. The germline V gene encodes CDR1 LGHDT and CDR2 YNNKEL (reference sequence). In DNA form, the CDR3 reads TGTGCCAGCAGCCAAGTGAAAGGTCCCGGCCCTCAGGGGCGGCCCTGGGGGAACATTCAGTACTTC. This gives the protein CASSQVKGPGPQGRPWGNIQYF.

A few counts support this clonotype. The chain links TRBV6-4 to TRBJ2-1, with 8 bases matching TRBD1. V was clipped by 7 bases and J by 5 bases; unmatched bases: 10. The CDR3 has 15 residues. CDR1 MRHNA and CDR2 SNTAGT come from the germline V gene. This CDR3 reads CASIVQGGGDNEQFF. DNA of the CDR3: TGTGCCAGCATCGTACAGGGGGGTGGTGACAATGAGCAGTTCTTC.

This chain joins TRBV7-9 and TRBJ2-7; D is unclear. CDR1 and CDR2 (germline): SEHNR, FQNEAQ (reference sequence). The CDR3 sequence is 15 residues long. V was clipped by 3 bases and J by 0 bases, with 12 bases between them. The CDR3 DNA follows: TGTGCCAGCAGCTTTCCCGGGCGAAGCTCCTACGAGCAGTACGTC. It translates to CASSFPGRSSYEQYV.

This clonotype was counted a few times. This sequence joins TRBV6-2 or TRBV6-3 and TRBJ2-2; D may be TRBD1 or TRBD2 (5 bases each). Germline V lookup: CDR1 MNHEY, CDR2 SVGEGT. The length of the CDR3 is 19 residues. V was pared by 0 bases and J by 0 bases, with 17 bases between. The CDR3 is CASSYSKHTGTPNTGELFF. CDR3 DNA: TGTGCCAGCAGTTACTCGAAACACACCGGGACCCCGAACACCGGGGAGCTGTTTTTT.

The genes are TRBV20-1 and TRBJ2-1; 8 positions agree with TRBD2. CDR3 length equals 14 residues. Germline CDR1 is DFQATT and CDR2 is SNEGSKA (reference sequence). V dropped 5 bases and J dropped 7; count of bases not matched to a gene: 10. The CDR3 protein is CSAYSGTLGNEQFF. The CDR3 nucleotides read TGCAGTGCTTATAGCGGGACCCTAGGTAATGAGCAGTTCTTC.

This clonotype was recorded at least ten times. The rearrangement joins TRBV21-1 to TRBJ1-6. TRBV21-1 is shown as a pseudogene. The CDR3 is 15 amino acids. The CDR3 is CASSKESRINSPLHF. The CDR3 DNA follows: TGTGCCAGCAGCAAAGAATCCAGAATAAATTCACCCCTCCACTTT.

This clonotype was detected ten times or more. The gene calls are TRBV10-3 and TRBJ2-7; D tentatively fits TRBD1 or TRBD2 (5 bases each). Per the germline V gene, CDR1 is ENHRY and CDR2 is SYGVKD. The length of the CDR3 is 14 residues. The V gene lost 5 bases and the J gene lost 0 bases, with 11 bases spanning the gap. The CDR3 region is CAISQFGGSYEQYV. Written as DNA, the CDR3 is TGTGCCATCAGTCAATTTGGGGGCTCCTACGAGCAGTACGTC.

The V call is TRBV5-1, the J call TRBJ2-3; 7 bases align to TRBD2. V lost 0 bases, J lost 6 bases, and 7 bases stayed unmatched. The V gene's germline CDR1 is SGHRS and CDR2 YFSETQ. The CDR3 is made up of 15 amino acids. Here the CDR3 DNA reads TGCGCCAGCAGCTTGGTGAAAGGAGCGGGGGATACGCAGTATTTT. It is translated as CASSLVKGAGDTQYF.

In its sample, this clonotype was seen many times. Germline is not matched at one junction end, which may reflect a read error. The gene calls are TRBV5-1 and TRBJ2-1; no reliable D call. The CDR3 covers 17 residues. Germline V gives CDR1 SGHRS, CDR2 YFSETQ. The CDR3 reads CTSSLRLLALSYNEQFF. The CDR3 nucleotides read TGCACCAGCAGCTTACGACTTCTCGCCCTCTCCTACAATGAGCAGTTCTTC.

The chain combines TRBV2 with TRBJ2-7; D call uncertain. The germline V gene encodes CDR1 SNHLY and CDR2 FYNNEI. Trimming removed 6 bases from V and 4 bases from J, with 10 bases in between. This CDR3 has 12 residues. CDR3 DNA sequence: TGTGCCAGCAGCGAAAGAGTTTACGAGCAGTACGTC. Translated: CASSERVYEQYV.

This clonotype has a handful of counts. This chain uses TRBV11-2 with TRBJ2-1; perhaps TRBD2 as D (5 bases). The germline V gene has CDR1 SGHAT and CDR2 FQNNGV. Trimming removed 5 bases at V and 8 bases at J, with 7 bases between. CDR3 length: 11 amino acids. CDR3 in DNA: TGTGCCAGCAGCGCAGCGGATGAGCAGTTCTTC. Amino acids: CASSAADEQFF.

This clonotype was observed many times. DNA of the CDR3: TGCAGTGCTAGAGATAGGAGGGGGAACACTGAAGCTTTCTTT. Amino acids: CSARDRRGNTEAFF. This chain uses TRBV20-1 with TRBJ1-1; D is perhaps TRBD1 (5 bases). Trimming pared 0 bases from V and 1 base from J, leaving 9 bases between. The CDR3 runs 14 residues. CDR1 and CDR2 (germline): DFQATT, SNEGSKA (reference sequence).

This clonotype was observed at least ten times. This chain links TRBV10-3 with TRBJ1-6, with TRBD1 matching 9 bases. Germline trimming cut 5 bases from V and 10 bases from J; bases unmatched to any gene: 9. CDR3 size: 15 residues. The germline V gene encodes CDR1 ENHRY and CDR2 SYGVKD. This CDR3 is CAISLQGAQKSPLHF. DNA of the CDR3: TGTGCCATCAGTCTACAGGGGGCGCAGAAATCACCCCTCCACTTT.

The chain is built from TRBV12-3 or TRBV12-4 and TRBJ2-5; 10 nucleotides agree with TRBD1. The V segment lost 5 bases and the J segment 5 bases; nucleotides outside the gene matches: 8. This CDR3 is 15 amino acids long. CDR3 residues: CASSPGTGARETQYF. The CDR3 DNA reads as TGTGCCAGCAGTCCGGGGACAGGGGCCCGGGAGACCCAGTACTTC.

V gene TRBV2 combines with J gene TRBJ2-7; D remains ambiguous. Trimming took 1 base from V and 4 from J, leaving 8 bases between them. Germline V gene sequence: CDR1 SNHLY, CDR2 FYNNEI. This CDR3 contains 13 residues. CDR3 nucleotides: TGTGCCAGCAGTGAAGAGGCCGTGTACGAGCAGTACTTC. Translating it yields CASSEEAVYEQYF.

The rearrangement links TRBV20-1 to TRBJ2-1, with TRBD1 identical over 10 bases. Germline lookup yields CDR1 DFQATT and CDR2 SNEGSKA (reference sequence). The CDR3 length is 14 residues. Trimming cost V 1 base and J 10 bases; bases outside gene matches: 7. CDR3 in DNA: TGCAGTGCTAGAGGGCGACAGGGGGCATGGGAGCAGTTCTTC. This gives the protein CSARGRQGAWEQFF.

This clonotype was found many times. The J gene is TRBJ2-1, the V gene TRBV3-1; D is possibly TRBD2 (6 bases). The V and J ends lost 0 bases and 6 bases respectively, with 15 bases between them. Germline V lookup: CDR1 LGHDT, CDR2 YNNKEL (reference sequence). The CDR3 extends over 16 amino acids. CDR3 bases: TGTGCCAGCAGCCAAGAAGGAACTCTGGGGGGCAATGAGCAGTTCTTC. Residues: CASSQEGTLGGNEQFF.

This clonotype was found once. The chain uses TRBV19 and TRBJ1-2, with D maybe TRBD1 (5 bases). CDR1 is LNHDA and CDR2 is SQIVND in the germline V gene (reference sequence). V lost 8 bases and J 2 bases, leaving 18 bases between the germline ends. The CDR3 length is 15 residues. As DNA, the CDR3 is TGTGCCAGTTCCCGAAAGGTAGGGGAGAACTATGGCTACACCTTC. Translating gives CASSRKVGENYGYTF.

The rearrangement uses TRBV28 and TRBJ1-1, with a possible D match to TRBD1 (6 bases). CDR1 and CDR2 from the germline V gene are MDHEN and SYDVKM. CDR3 size: 13 residues. V was clipped by 6 bases and J by 0 bases, with 8 bases between them. The CDR3 protein is CASRGTLNTEAFF. The CDR3 region has the DNA TGTGCCAGCAGGGGGACACTGAACACTGAAGCTTTCTTT. Based on the CDR3 plus reference TRBV28 and TRBJ1-1, the full variable domain is DVKVTQSSRYLVKRTGEKVFLECVQDMDHENMFWYRQDPGLGLRLIYFSYDVKMKEKGDIPEGYSVSREKKERFSLILESASTNQTSMYLCASRGTLNTEAFFGQGTRLTVV.

The sample holds a few counts of this clonotype. The chain carries TRBV7-9 and TRBJ2-2; TRBD2 is a possible D gene (6 bases). With 4 bases removed from V and 6 bases from J, the gap between germline ends came to 18 bases. Germline V CDR1 and CDR2: SEHNR, FQNEAQ (reference sequence). The CDR3 is 16 amino acids. CDR3 bases: TGTGCCAGCAGCTCGTCTTTGTGGGGGGAATCCGGGGAGCTGTTTTTT. This sequence encodes CASSSSLWGESGELFF.

The gene calls are TRBV20-1 and TRBJ2-7, with 9 bases matching TRBD2. Germline V lookup: CDR1 DFQATT, CDR2 SNEGSKA (reference sequence). The CDR3 is made up of 15 amino acids. V lost 2 bases to trimming and J lost 3 bases; unmatched junction nucleotides: 8. The CDR3 reads CSARSSSGAVYEQYF. In DNA, the CDR3 is TGCAGTGCTAGATCCTCTAGCGGGGCCGTCTACGAGCAGTACTTC.

A few counts support this clonotype. The rearrangement uses TRBV12-3 or TRBV12-4 and TRBJ1-1; D is unresolved. V lost 3 bases and J 4 bases, leaving 12 bases between the germline ends. This CDR3 is built from 14 residues. The CDR3 here is CASSFRILGTEAFF. CDR3 sequence (DNA): TGTGCCAGCAGTTTCCGGATTTTGGGCACTGAAGCTTTCTTT.